A single sample is the source of the 16 T cell receptor beta chains below, sequenced in a study of cytomegalovirus exposure and HLA in healthy donors (dated by TCRdb to about 2017). The library came from the immunoSEQ multiplex PCR assay. A mixture of 60 forward primers for TCR Vbeta segments and 13 reverse primers for TCR Jbeta segments was used in the multiplex PCR. TCRdb re-hosts the immuneACCESS table, in-frame sequences only. Its copies lack some clones; in the studies checked, an unresolved V gene accounts for under half of them, and the cause for the rest is not known. This sample comprises about 150,000 clones, approximately 79% of them detected only once. About 1.7% of the sample comes from the top ten. Sample: PBMCs. The receptor set was obtained from a woman aged 30 to 39 in good health and CMV-seronegative.

In its sample, this clone was seen once. The gene calls are TRBV6-5 and TRBJ1-3; D is unclear. V was shortened by 6 bases and J by 0 bases, with 12 bases between the two germline ends. The CDR3 is 15 amino acids. Germline V gives CDR1 MNHEY, CDR2 SVGAGI. CDR3 protein: CASSPRSGSGNTIYF. CDR3 DNA sequence: TGTGCCAGCAGCCCCCGCAGTGGCTCTGGAAACACCATATATTTT.

The chain couples TRBV18 to TRBJ1-1; no clear D gene. The germline CDR1 and CDR2 sequences are KGHSH and LQKENI. The CDR3 contains 12 residues. V was trimmed by 5 bases and J by 1 base, leaving 5 bases between them. The CDR3 DNA is TGTGCCAGCTCATTTCAGAACACTGAAGCTTTCTTT. Translating it yields CASSFQNTEAFF.

This clone was counted once. This chain connects TRBV5-6 to TRBJ2-7; possibly TRBD2 for D (6 bases). The CDR3 runs to 14 residues. Per germline, CDR1 SGHDT and CDR2 YYEEEE. The ends were cut back, 0 bases at V and 2 bases at J, with 9 bases in the middle. CDR3 region: CASSLAGGTYEQYF. DNA for the CDR3: TGTGCCAGCAGCTTGGCCGGGGGTACCTACGAGCAGTACTTC.

The chain joins TRBV6-6 to TRBJ1-1; 7 bases line up with TRBD1. This CDR3 region has 15 residues. Per germline, CDR1 MNHNY and CDR2 SVGAGI (reference sequence). Trimming removed 6 bases from V and 1 base from J; junction bases left unmatched: 8. CDR3 nucleotide sequence: TGTGCCAGCAGGCAGGGGGGACGGTCGAACACTGAAGCTTTCTTT. Translation: CASRQGGRSNTEAFF.

V is TRBV7-3 and J is TRBJ1-2; D possibly corresponds to TRBD1 (5 bases). Germline-derived CDR1 and CDR2 are SGHTA and FQGTGA. Trimming took 9 bases from V and 6 from J, leaving 23 bases between them. The CDR3 runs to 15 residues. The CDR3 bases are TGTGCCAGATGCCCCGGTAGACAGCCTCGGGATGGCTACACCTTC. Residues: CARCPGRQPRDGYTF.

CDR3 sequence reads: CSVGMNTGELFF. The CDR3 nucleotides are TGCAGCGTCGGGATGAACACCGGGGAGCTGTTTTTT. This chain joins TRBV29-1 and TRBJ2-2; D might be TRBD2 (5 bases). Trimming took off 6 bases at V and 1 base at J, with 6 bases between the two ends. Germline-derived CDR1 and CDR2 are SQVTM and ANQGSEA. This CDR3 spans 12 amino acids.

The CDR3 loop reads CASSEEEGHNSPLHF. DNA of the CDR3: TGTGCCAGCAGTGAAGAAGAGGGACACAATTCACCCCTCCACTTT. The gene calls are TRBV6-1 and TRBJ1-6; tentatively, D is TRBD1 (6 bases). This CDR3 has 15 amino acids. The germline V gene encodes CDR1 MNHNS and CDR2 SASEGT. Trimming took 1 base from V and 7 from J, leaving 11 bases between them.

The chain has TRBV5-4 and TRBJ1-6; no definite D call. The CDR3 consists of 15 residues. V was clipped by 6 bases and J by 5 bases, with 15 bases between them. Looked up from germline, CDR1 is SGHNT and CDR2 is YYREEE (reference sequence). CDR3 nucleotides: TGTGCCAGCACCATGGGAGAAGGGAATAATTCACCCCTCCACTTT. This gives the protein CASTMGEGNNSPLHF.

The rearrangement uses TRBV7-3 and TRBJ1-2, with TRBD1 identical over 7 bases. Germline lookup yields CDR1 SGHTA and CDR2 FQGTGA. The CDR3 contains 13 residues. Trimming at V came to 1 base and at J to 7 bases, leaving 3 bases not matched to a gene. The CDR3 sequence: CASSLITGVGYTF. CDR3 in DNA: TGTGCCAGCAGCTTAATTACAGGGGTTGGCTACACCTTC. The full variable domain, its missing parts supplied by reference TRBV7-3 and TRBJ1-2, is GAGVSQTPSNKVTEKGKYVELRCDPISGHTALYWYRQSLGQGPEFLIYFQGTGAADDSGLPNDRFFAVRPEGSVSTLKIQRTERGDSAVYLCASSLITGVGYTFGSGTRLTVV.

This chain joins TRBV5-4 and TRBJ1-1; maybe TRBD1 (5 bases). The V gene lost 0 bases and the J gene lost 2 bases, with 8 bases spanning the gap. Germline CDR1 is SGHNT and CDR2 is YYREEE (reference sequence). This CDR3 is 14 amino acids long. The CDR3 DNA is TGTGCCAGCAGCTTGGGCAGGGATAACACTGAAGCTTTCTTT. Protein sequence: CASSLGRDNTEAFF. The full variable domain, completed using reference TRBV5-4 and TRBJ1-1, is ETGVTQSPTHLIKTRGQQVTLRCSSQSGHNTVSWYQQALGQGPQFIFQYYREEENGRGNFPPRFSGLQFPNYSSELNVNALELDDSALYLCASSLGRDNTEAFFGQGTRLTVV.

The rearrangement joins TRBV5-6 to TRBJ1-1; 7 bases line up with TRBD1. Unmatched junction bases numbered 9, after V lost 3 bases and J lost 1 base. The CDR3 spans 16 residues. The V gene's germline CDR1 is SGHDT and CDR2 YYEEEE. The CDR3 DNA reads TGTGCCAGCAGCTCTCGGACAGGCTTAAGGAACACTGAAGCTTTCTTT. It is translated as CASSSRTGLRNTEAFF.

CDR3 DNA: TGTGCCAGCAACCGAGTCGGGAGTCCGGCCTACGAGCAGTACTTC. Translation gives CASNRVGSPAYEQYF. The V and J genes are TRBV2 and TRBJ2-7, with a possible D match to TRBD2 (6 bases). The V gene's germline CDR1 is SNHLY and CDR2 FYNNEI. The CDR3 covers 15 residues. V lost 7 bases and J 2 bases, leaving 18 bases between the germline ends.

The chain carries TRBV29-1 and TRBJ2-7, with D possibly matching TRBD2 (5 bases). Trimming took 2 bases from V and 0 from J, leaving 5 bases between them. Germline V CDR1 and CDR2: SQVTM, ANQGSEA. The CDR3 consists of 12 residues. The DNA of the CDR3 is TGCAGCGTTGAACGGGGCTCCTACGAGCAGTACTTC. Translation gives CSVERGSYEQYF.

This chain uses TRBV2 with TRBJ2-3, with D maybe TRBD1 (5 bases). The length of the CDR3 is 14 residues. CDR1 is SNHLY and CDR2 is FYNNEI in the germline V gene. V gave up 7 bases and J gave up 6 bases, with 17 bases separating them. CDR3 DNA sequence: TGTGCCAGCAAGTTAGGGCAGGGAATGGATACGCAGTATTTT. The encoded protein is CASKLGQGMDTQYF. The full variable domain, rest sourced from reference TRBV2 and TRBJ2-3, is EPEVTQTPSHQVTQMGQEVILRCVPISNHLYFYWYRQILGQKVEFLVSFYNNEISEKSEIFDDQFSVERPDGSNFTLKIRSTKLEDSAMYFCASKLGQGMDTQYFGPGTRLTVL.

The chain combines TRBV6-6 with TRBJ1-2, with 7 bases fitting TRBD1. Per the germline V gene, CDR1 is MNHNY and CDR2 is SVGAGI (reference sequence). V lost 2 bases, J lost 6 bases, and 3 bases stayed unmatched. The CDR3 extends over 13 amino acids. The DNA for the CDR3 is TGTGCCAGCAGTTACGACAGGGTACATGGCTACACCTTC. This gives the protein CASSYDRVHGYTF.

This clone was observed a few times. This sequence joins TRBV14 and TRBJ1-2; 9 positions match TRBD1. V trimming: 5 bases; J trimming: 6 bases; junction bases outside the gene matches: 16. The CDR3 extends over 17 amino acids. Germline V gene lookup returns CDR1 SGHDN and CDR2 FVKESK. The CDR3: CASSARAGTGTWDGYTF. The CDR3 DNA follows: TGTGCCAGCAGCGCCCGGGCCGGGACAGGGACTTGGGATGGCTACACCTTC. The whole variable domain, filled in from reference TRBV14 and TRBJ1-2, reads EAGVTQFPSHSVIEKGQTVTLRCDPISGHDNLYWYRRVMGKEIKFLLHFVKESKQDESGMPNNRFLAERTGGTYSTLKVQPAELEDSGVYFCASSARAGTGTWDGYTFGSGTRLTVV.